The clone carrying this T cell receptor (beta chain) was observed a few times. Antigen specificity is unknown. The entry originates in a study of beta chain features in type 1 diabetes. A single heparinised draw of approximately 110 mL on average was taken per donor. Sequenced material consisted of expressed TCRB transcripts (all of the isolated RNA was reverse transcribed). Reads from naive, central memory and regulatory T cell samples averaged around 3.5 million. The repertoire was sequenced with immunoSEQ multiplex PCR; TCRdb's copy has only in-frame clones and lacks some. The data show 430,000 or so clones, approximately 10% seen once. General study findings and limits: Within each of all four CD4+ subsets, Type 1 diabetes patients had TCRB CDR3s that were moderately but significantly shorter.

Specimen: naive CD4+ T cells from blood. The receptor was derived from a woman in her late teens or twenties in good health.

The CDR3, as DNA: TGTGCTAGTGGTTTAGAAGGTGGTGAGCAGTTCTTC. Protein: CASGLEGGEQFF. The V gene is TRBV12-5, the J gene TRBJ2-1; unclear D gene. With 3 bases removed from V and 9 bases from J, the gap between germline ends came to 9 bases. The CDR3 extends over 12 amino acids. From germline, CDR1 is LGHNT and CDR2 FRNRAP.